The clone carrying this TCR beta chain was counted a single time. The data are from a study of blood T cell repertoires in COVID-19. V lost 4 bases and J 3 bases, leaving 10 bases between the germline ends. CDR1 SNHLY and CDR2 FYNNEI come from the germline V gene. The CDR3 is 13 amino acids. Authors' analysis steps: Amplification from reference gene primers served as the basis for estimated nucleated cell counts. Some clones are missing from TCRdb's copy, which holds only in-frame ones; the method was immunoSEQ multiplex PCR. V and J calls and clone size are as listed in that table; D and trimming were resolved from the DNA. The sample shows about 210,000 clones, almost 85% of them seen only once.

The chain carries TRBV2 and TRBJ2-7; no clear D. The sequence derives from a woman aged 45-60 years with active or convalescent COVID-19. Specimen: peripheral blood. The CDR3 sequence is CASSGTSNYEQYV. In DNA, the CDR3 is TGTGCCAGCAGTGGAACAAGTAACTACGAGCAGTACGTC.